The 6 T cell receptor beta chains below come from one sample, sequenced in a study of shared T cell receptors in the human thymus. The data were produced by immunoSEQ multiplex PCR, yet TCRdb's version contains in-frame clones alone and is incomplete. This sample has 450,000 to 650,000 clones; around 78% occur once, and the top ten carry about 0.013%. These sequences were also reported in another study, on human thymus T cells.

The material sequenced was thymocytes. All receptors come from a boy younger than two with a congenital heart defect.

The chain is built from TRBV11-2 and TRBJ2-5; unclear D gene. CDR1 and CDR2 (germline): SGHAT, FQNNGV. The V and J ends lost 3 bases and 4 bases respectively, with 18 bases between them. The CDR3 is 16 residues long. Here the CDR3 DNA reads TGTGCCAGCAGCTTTTATCGTTCTGCGAGCCGAGAGACCCAGTACTTC. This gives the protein CASSFYRSASRETQYF.

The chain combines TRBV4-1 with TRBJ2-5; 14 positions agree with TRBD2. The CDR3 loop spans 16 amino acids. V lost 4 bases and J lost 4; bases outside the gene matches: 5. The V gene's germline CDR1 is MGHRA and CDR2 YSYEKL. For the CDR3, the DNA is TGCGCCAGCAGCCTCGCGACTAGCGGGGGGGTAGAGACCCAGTACTTC. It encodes CASSLATSGGVETQYF.

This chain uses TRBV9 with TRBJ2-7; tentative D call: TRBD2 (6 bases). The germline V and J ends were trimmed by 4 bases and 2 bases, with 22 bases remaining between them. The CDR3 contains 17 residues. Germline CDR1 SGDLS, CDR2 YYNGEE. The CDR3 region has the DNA TGTGCCAGCAGCCTAATGGAGTATGCGGGGTCCCCCTACGAGCAGTACTTC. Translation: CASSLMEYAGSPYEQYF.

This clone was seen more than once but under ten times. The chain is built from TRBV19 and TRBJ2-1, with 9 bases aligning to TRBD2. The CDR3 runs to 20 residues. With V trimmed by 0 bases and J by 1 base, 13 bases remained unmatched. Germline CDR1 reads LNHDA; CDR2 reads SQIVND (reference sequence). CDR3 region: CASSIDIGAGGPSSYNEQFF. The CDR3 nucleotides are TGTGCCAGTAGTATAGATATTGGGGCGGGAGGGCCTAGTTCCTACAATGAGCAGTTCTTC. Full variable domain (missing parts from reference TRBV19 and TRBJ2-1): DGGITQSPKYLFRKEGQNVTLSCEQNLNHDAMYWYRQDPGQGLRLIYYSQIVNDFQKGDIAEGYSVSREKKESFPLTVTSAQKNPTAFYLCASSIDIGAGGPSSYNEQFFGPGTRLTVL.

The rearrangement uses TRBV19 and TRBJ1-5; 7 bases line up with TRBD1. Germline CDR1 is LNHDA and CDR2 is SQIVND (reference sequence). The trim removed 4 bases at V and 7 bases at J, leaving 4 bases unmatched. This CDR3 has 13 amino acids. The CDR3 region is CASSRQGEQPQHF. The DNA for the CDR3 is TGTGCCAGTAGTAGACAGGGAGAACAGCCCCAGCATTTT.

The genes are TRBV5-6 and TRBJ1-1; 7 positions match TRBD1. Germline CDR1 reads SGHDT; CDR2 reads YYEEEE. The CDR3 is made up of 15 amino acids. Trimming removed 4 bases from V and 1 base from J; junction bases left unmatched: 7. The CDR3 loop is CASSLRQGENTEAFF. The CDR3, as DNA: TGTGCCAGCAGCCTTAGACAGGGTGAGAACACTGAAGCTTTCTTT. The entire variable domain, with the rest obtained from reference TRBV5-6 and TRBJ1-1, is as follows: DAGVTQSPTHLIKTRGQQVTLRCSPKSGHDTVSWYQQALGQGPQFIFQYYEEEERQRGNFPDRFSGHQFPNYSSELNVNALLLGDSALYLCASSLRQGENTEAFFGQGTRLTVV.